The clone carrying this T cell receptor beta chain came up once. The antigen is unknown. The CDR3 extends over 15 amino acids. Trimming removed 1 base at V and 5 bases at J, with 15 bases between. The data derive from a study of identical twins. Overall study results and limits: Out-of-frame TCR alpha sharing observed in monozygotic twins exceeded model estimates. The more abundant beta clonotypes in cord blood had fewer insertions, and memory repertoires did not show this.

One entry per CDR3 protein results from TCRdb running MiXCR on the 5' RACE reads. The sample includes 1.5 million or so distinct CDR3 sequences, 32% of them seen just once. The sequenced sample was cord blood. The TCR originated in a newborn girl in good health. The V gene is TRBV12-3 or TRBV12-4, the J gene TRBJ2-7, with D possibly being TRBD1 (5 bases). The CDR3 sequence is CASSLVGLVRDEQYF. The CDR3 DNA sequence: TGTGCCAGCAGTTTAGTGGGGCTAGTAAGAGACGAGCAGTACTTC.